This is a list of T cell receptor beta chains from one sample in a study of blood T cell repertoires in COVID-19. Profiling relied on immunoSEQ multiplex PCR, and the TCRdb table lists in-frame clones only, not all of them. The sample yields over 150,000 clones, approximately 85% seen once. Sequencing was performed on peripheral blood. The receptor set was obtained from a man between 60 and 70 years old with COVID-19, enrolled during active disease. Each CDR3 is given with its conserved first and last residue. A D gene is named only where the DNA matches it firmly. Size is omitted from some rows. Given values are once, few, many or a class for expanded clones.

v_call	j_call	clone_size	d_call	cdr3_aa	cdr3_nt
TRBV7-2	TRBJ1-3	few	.	CASSPYSAGLKSGNTIYF	TGTGCCAGCAGCCCCTACTCGGCAGGACTAAAGTCTGGAAACACCATATATTTT
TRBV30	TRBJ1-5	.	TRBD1	CAWATGANQPQHF	TGTGCCTGGGCTACAGGGGCCAATCAGCCCCAGCATTTT
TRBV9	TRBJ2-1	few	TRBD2	CASSPTSSGGASFEQFF	TGTGCCAGCAGCCCGACCAGTAGCGGGGGGGCCAGCTTCGAGCAGTTCTTC
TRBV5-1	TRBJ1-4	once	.	CASSLVGGTNEKLFF	TGCGCCAGCAGCCTTGTCGGGGGAACTAATGAAAAACTGTTTTTT
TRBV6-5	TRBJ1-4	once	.	CASSYDRGATNEKLFF	TGTGCCAGCAGTTACGATCGGGGTGCAACTAATGAAAAACTGTTTTTT
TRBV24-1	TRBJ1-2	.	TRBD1	CATSDSLDRGFGYTF	TGTGCCACCAGTGATTCCTTGGACAGGGGGTTCGGCTACACCTTC
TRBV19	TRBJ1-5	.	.	CASSTPKGIRNQPQHF	TGTGCCAGTAGTACCCCTAAGGGGATACGCAATCAGCCCCAGCATTTT
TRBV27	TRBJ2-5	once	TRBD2	CASRKAGVGYF	TGTGCCAGCAGGAAAGCGGGGGTCGGTTACTTC
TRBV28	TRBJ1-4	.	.	CASSASQGQLFF	TGTGCCAGCAGTGCAAGTCAGGGGCAACTGTTTTTT
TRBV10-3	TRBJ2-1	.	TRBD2	CAIGSGVHNEQFF	TGTGCCATCGGAAGCGGGGTCCACAATGAGCAGTTCTTC
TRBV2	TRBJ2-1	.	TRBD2	CASSPGTSGKNEQFF	TGTGCCAGCAGCCCCGGGACTAGCGGAAAAAATGAGCAGTTCTTC
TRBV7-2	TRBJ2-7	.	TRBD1	CASSSQGFLDEQYF	TGTGCCAGCAGCTCACAGGGGTTTCTTGACGAGCAGTACTTC
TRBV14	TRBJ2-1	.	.	CASRPGSAYNEQFF	TGTGCCAGCAGGCCCGGGAGCGCCTACAATGAGCAGTTCTTC
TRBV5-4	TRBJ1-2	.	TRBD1	CASSWAQGLNYGYTF	TGTGCCAGCAGCTGGGCACAGGGGCTTAACTATGGCTACACCTTC
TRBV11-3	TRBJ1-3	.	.	CASSFRGQAGNTIYF	TGTGCCAGCAGCTTTCGCGGACAAGCTGGAAACACCATATATTTT
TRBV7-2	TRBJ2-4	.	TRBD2	CASSQRDGARIQYF	TGTGCCAGCAGCCAGCGGGATGGCGCGCGCATTCAGTACTTC
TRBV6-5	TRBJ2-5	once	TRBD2	CASSYSGGETQYF	TGTGCCAGCAGTTACTCCGGGGGGGAGACCCAGTACTTC
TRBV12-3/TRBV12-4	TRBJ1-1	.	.	CASSSGGLRAFF	TGTGCCAGCAGTTCCGGGGGTCTCAGGGCTTTCTTT
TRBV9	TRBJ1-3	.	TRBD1	CASSVRTGSGNTIYF	TGTGCCAGCAGCGTAAGGACAGGGAGTGGAAACACCATATATTTT
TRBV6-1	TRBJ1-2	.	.	CASSQTVNYGYTF	TGTGCCAGCAGCCAGACAGTTAACTATGGCTACACCTTC
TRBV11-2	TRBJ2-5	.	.	CASSPRGGYQETQYF	TGTGCCAGCAGCCCGCGCGGAGGTTACCAAGAGACCCAGTACTTC
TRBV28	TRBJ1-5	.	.	CASSNVAAYSNQPQHF	TGTGCCAGCAGCAACGTCGCGGCCTATAGCAATCAGCCCCAGCATTTT
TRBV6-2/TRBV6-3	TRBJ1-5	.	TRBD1	CASSKGQGLEPQHF	TGTGCCAGCAGTAAGGGACAGGGTCTAGAGCCCCAGCATTTT
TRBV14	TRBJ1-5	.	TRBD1	CASRPGGKGGNQPQHF	TGTGCCAGCAGGCCAGGGGGCAAGGGTGGCAATCAGCCCCAGCATTTT
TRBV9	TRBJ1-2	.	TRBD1	CASSVGPTGTGDRDGYTF	TGTGCCAGCAGCGTAGGACCGACCGGGACAGGGGATCGTGATGGCTACACCTTC
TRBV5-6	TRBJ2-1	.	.	CASSLAGVYYNEQFF	TGTGCCAGCAGCTTGGCAGGGGTCTACTACAATGAGCAGTTCTTC
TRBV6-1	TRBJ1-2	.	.	CASSESPGAYGYTF	TGTGCCAGCAGTGAATCCCCAGGGGCCTATGGCTACACCTTC
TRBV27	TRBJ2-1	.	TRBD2	CASSSGLAGSREQFF	TGTGCCAGCAGCTCGGGACTAGCGGGGTCCAGGGAGCAGTTCTTC
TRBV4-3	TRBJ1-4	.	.	CASSQAEGEKLFF	TGCGCCAGCAGCCAAGCAGAGGGTGAAAAACTGTTTTTT
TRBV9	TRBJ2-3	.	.	CASSVAGLLGNTQYF	TGTGCCAGCAGCGTGGCGGGACTTCTGGGGAATACGCAGTATTTT
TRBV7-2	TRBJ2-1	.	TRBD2	CASSSAGGRGEQFF	TGTGCCAGCAGCTCCGCGGGAGGGCGGGGTGAGCAGTTCTTC
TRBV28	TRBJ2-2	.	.	CASDRNTGELFF	TGTGCCAGCGACAGAAACACCGGGGAGCTGTTTTTT
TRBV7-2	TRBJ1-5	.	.	CASSLARGSNQPQHF	TGTGCCAGCAGCTTAGCGCGGGGTAGCAATCAGCCCCAGCATTTT
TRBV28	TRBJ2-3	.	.	CASSLQGLSTDTQYF	TGTGCCAGCAGCTTACAGGGACTTAGCACAGATACGCAGTATTTT
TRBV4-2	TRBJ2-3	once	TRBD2	CASSQGSQRENTDTQYF	TGTGCCAGCAGCCAAGGTTCCCAGCGGGAGAACACAGATACGCAGTATTTT
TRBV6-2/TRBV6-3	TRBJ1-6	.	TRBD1	CASSYGSGTGGRSPLHF	TGTGCCAGCAGTTACGGGTCGGGGACAGGGGGCCGTTCACCCCTCCACTTT
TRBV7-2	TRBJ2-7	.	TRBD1	CASSLGRTGYYEQYF	TGTGCCAGCAGCTTAGGCAGGACAGGGTACTACGAGCAGTACTTC
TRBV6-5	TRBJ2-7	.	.	CASSYVGTEYEQYF	TGTGCCAGCAGTTACGTAGGGACTGAATACGAGCAGTACTTC
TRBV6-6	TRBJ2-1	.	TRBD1	CASTSDRGNEQFF	TGTGCCAGCACCTCGGACAGGGGCAATGAGCAGTTCTTC
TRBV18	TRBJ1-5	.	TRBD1	CASSPTMGQGNQPQHF	TGTGCCAGCTCACCCACGATGGGACAGGGGAATCAGCCCCAGCATTTT
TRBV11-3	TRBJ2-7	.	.	CASRLQAQRSYEQYF	TGTGCCAGCAGGCTCCAAGCCCAGCGCTCCTACGAGCAGTACTTC
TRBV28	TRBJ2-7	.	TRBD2	CASSQMGGRSYEQYF	TGTGCCAGCAGTCAGATGGGGGGGAGATCCTACGAGCAGTACTTC
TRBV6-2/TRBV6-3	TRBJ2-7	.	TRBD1	CASSFSAAGGGYEQYF	TGTGCCAGCAGCTTTAGTGCGGCAGGGGGCGGCTACGAGCAGTACTTC
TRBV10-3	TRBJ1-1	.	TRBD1	CASKTGGLLTLNTEAFF	TGTGCCAGCAAAACAGGGGGCCTCCTAACCCTCAACACTGAAGCTTTCTTT
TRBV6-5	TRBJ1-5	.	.	CASSSLHGSNQPQHF	TGTGCCAGCAGCTCCCTTCACGGGAGCAATCAGCCCCAGCATTTT
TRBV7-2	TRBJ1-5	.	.	CASSLSFGGQQPQHF	TGTGCCAGCAGCTTAAGTTTCGGGGGGCAACAGCCCCAGCATTTT
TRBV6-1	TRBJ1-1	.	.	CASSEIGVLEAFF	TGTGCCAGCAGTGAAATAGGGGTCCTAGAAGCTTTCTTT
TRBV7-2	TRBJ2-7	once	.	CASSLAEGGYEQYF	TGTGCCAGCAGCTTAGCAGAAGGGGGATACGAGCAGTACTTC
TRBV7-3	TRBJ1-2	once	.	CASSPDGINYGYTF	TGTGCCAGCTCCCCGGACGGGATCAACTATGGCTACACCTTC
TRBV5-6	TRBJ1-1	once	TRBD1	CASSRDRANTEAFF	TGTGCCAGCAGCCGGGACAGGGCGAATACTGAAGCTTTCTTT
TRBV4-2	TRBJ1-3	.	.	CASSQDSALSGNTIYF	TGTGCCAGCAGCCAAGACAGCGCCCTCTCTGGAAACACCATATATTTT
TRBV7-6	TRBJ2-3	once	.	CASSLGDTSTDTQYF	TGTGCCAGCAGTTTAGGGGACACTAGCACAGATACGCAGTATTTT
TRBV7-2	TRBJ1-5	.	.	CASREGGSNQPQHF	TGTGCCAGCCGGGAGGGTGGAAGCAATCAGCCCCAGCATTTT
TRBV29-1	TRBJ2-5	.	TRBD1	CSVADGTGGETQYF	TGCAGCGTTGCCGACGGGACAGGGGGAGAGACCCAGTACTTC